This is a list of T cell receptor beta chains from one sample in a study of CD8+CD57+ T cells in acquired aplastic anemia. MiXCR was run by TCRdb on the reads, yielding one entry per CDR3 protein. Among hundreds of thousands of distinct CDR3 sequences listed, about half were seen once. The sample taken for sequencing was sorted CD4+, CD8+, or CD8+CD57+ T cells (not recorded which) from PBMCs. Source of these receptors: a human donor with aplastic anemia. CDR3s include the opening cysteine and the closing phenylalanine or tryptophan. D genes are given only for firm matches. Expanded clones get a size class; other rows say once, few or many, or leave the size out.

V: TRBV29-1
size: few
J: TRBJ2-7
D: -
DNA: TGCAGCGTTGTGGGGGGAAGGGATTGGTCCGAGCAGTACTTC
CDR3: CSVVGGRDWSEQYF

V: TRBV12-3/TRBV12-4
size: -
J: TRBJ1-1
D: -
DNA: TGTGCCAGCAGTTTAGGAGTCGAGGACACTGAAGCTTTCTTT
CDR3: CASSLGVEDTEAFF

V: TRBV10-1
size: many
J: TRBJ2-1
D: TRBD1
DNA: TGCGCCAGCATCTACCAAGAGACAGGGGTTTACAATGAGCAGTTCTTC
CDR3: CASIYQETGVYNEQFF

V: TRBV12-3/TRBV12-4
size: -
J: TRBJ1-5
D: TRBD1
DNA: TGTGCCAGCACCCGGGACAGGGACAATCAGCCCCAGCATTTT
CDR3: CASTRDRDNQPQHF

V: TRBV7-2
size: -
J: TRBJ1-4
D: -
DNA: TGTGCCAGCAGCTTAGAATGGGGTGAAAAACTGTTTTTT
CDR3: CASSLEWGEKLFF

V: TRBV30
size: -
J: TRBJ2-7
D: -
DNA: TGTGCCTGGAGTGTAGCGGAACTGACTAACTACGAGCAGTACTTC
CDR3: CAWSVAELTNYEQYF

V: TRBV15
size: once
J: TRBJ2-7
D: -
DNA: TGTGCCACCAGCAGAGCCCCCCGGGAAGAGCAGTACTTC
CDR3: CATSRAPREEQYF

V: TRBV20-1
size: many
J: TRBJ1-3
D: -
DNA: TGCAGTGCTAGGGGATTCGACAGCTCCACGAGCTCTGGAAACACCATATATTTT
CDR3: CSARGFDSSTSSGNTIYF

V: TRBV19
size: -
J: TRBJ1-1
D: -
DNA: TGTGCCAGTAGTATAAGTCCGAGGGAGACTGAAGCTTTCTTT
CDR3: CASSISPRETEAFF

V: TRBV19
size: -
J: TRBJ2-1
D: -
DNA: TGTGCCAGTAGTATAGATCTCCAAGGAACCAATGAGCAGTTCTTC
CDR3: CASSIDLQGTNEQFF

V: TRBV19
size: -
J: TRBJ1-5
D: -
DNA: TGTGCCAGTAGATCAGACGGGGACTATAGCAATCAGCCCCAGCATTTT
CDR3: CASRSDGDYSNQPQHF

V: TRBV11-2
size: many
J: TRBJ2-3
D: TRBD1
DNA: TGTGCCAGCAGACTCACAGGGGTCAGGTCAGATACGCAGTATTTT
CDR3: CASRLTGVRSDTQYF

V: TRBV19
size: -
J: TRBJ1-6
D: -
DNA: TGTGCCAGTAGTAATGGGAATGGATCACCCCTCCACTTT
CDR3: CASSNGNGSPLHF

V: TRBV5-5
size: many
J: TRBJ2-7
D: TRBD1
DNA: TGTGCCAGCAGCTTGGCCCTAGGGGGCGATGCCTACGAGCAGTACTTC
CDR3: CASSLALGGDAYEQYF

V: TRBV2
size: many
J: TRBJ2-7
D: TRBD1
DNA: TGTGCCAGCAGCTCTTTACGGACAGGGGGCCTCCACGAGCAGTACTTC
CDR3: CASSSLRTGGLHEQYF

V: TRBV27
size: -
J: TRBJ2-2
D: TRBD1
DNA: TGTGCCAGCAGTATTCGGACAGGGGGCAGCACCGGGGAGCTGTTTTTT
CDR3: CASSIRTGGSTGELFF

V: TRBV7-8
size: -
J: TRBJ2-7
D: -
DNA: TGTGCCAGCAGTCAGTGGCCTCAGGGTACTTCCGAGCAGTACTTC
CDR3: CASSQWPQGTSEQYF

V: TRBV5-1
size: -
J: TRBJ2-5
D: -
DNA: TGCGCCAGCAGCTTGGCTTTCGGAGCCCAAGAGACCCAGTACTTC
CDR3: CASSLAFGAQETQYF

V: TRBV5-1
size: many
J: TRBJ2-7
D: -
DNA: TGCGCCAGCAGCTTGGTAGTCGGGACCTACGAGCAGTACTTC
CDR3: CASSLVVGTYEQYF

V: TRBV3-1
size: many
J: TRBJ1-2
D: -
DNA: TGTGCCAGCAGCCAAGACGCTCAGCCATTCACCTTC
CDR3: CASSQDAQPFTF

V: TRBV10-3
size: -
J: TRBJ1-2
D: -
DNA: TGTGCCATCAGTGAGTCGAGAGGTGGCTACACCTTC
CDR3: CAISESRGGYTF

V: TRBV25-1
size: -
J: TRBJ2-1
D: -
DNA: TGTGCCAGCAGTGAGTCGGCTAGCCGGAACAATGAGCAGTTCTTC
CDR3: CASSESASRNNEQFF

V: TRBV10-3
size: -
J: TRBJ1-2
D: TRBD1
DNA: TGTGCCATCGGGACAGTCGGGGTCGATGGCTACACCTTC
CDR3: CAIGTVGVDGYTF